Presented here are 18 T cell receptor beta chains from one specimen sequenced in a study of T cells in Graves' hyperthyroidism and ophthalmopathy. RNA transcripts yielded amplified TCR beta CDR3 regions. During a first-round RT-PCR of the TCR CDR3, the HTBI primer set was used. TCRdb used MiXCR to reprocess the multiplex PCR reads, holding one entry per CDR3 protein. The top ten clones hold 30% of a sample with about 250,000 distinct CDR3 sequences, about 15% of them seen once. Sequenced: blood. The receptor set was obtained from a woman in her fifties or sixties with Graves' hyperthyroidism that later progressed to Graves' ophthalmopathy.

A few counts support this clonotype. CDR3 protein: CATSDPEGGRSGRPYEQYF. Written as DNA, the CDR3 is TGTGCCACCAGTGACCCCGAGGGGGGGAGAAGCGGGAGACCCTACGAGCAGTACTTC. The rearrangement joins TRBV24-1 to TRBJ2-7; TRBD2 matches at 8 bases. Germline V gives CDR1 KGHDR, CDR2 SFDVKD. Losses at the gene ends were 4 bases for V and 2 bases for J; bases not matched to a gene: 18. The CDR3 length is 19 residues.

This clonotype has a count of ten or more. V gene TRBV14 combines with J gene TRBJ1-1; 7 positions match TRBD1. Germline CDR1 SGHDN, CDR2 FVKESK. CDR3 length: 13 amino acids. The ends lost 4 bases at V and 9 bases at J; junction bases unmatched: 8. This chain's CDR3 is CASSLWGTEKAFF. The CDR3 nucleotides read TGTGCCAGCAGCCTCTGGGGGACAGAGAAAGCTTTCTTT.

CDR3 sequence (DNA): TGTGCCAGCAGTTTCACGACCAAAAACATTCAGTACTTC. Protein: CASSFTTKNIQYF. The gene calls are TRBV27 and TRBJ2-4; D uncertain. Trimming stripped 3 bases from V and 2 bases from J, with 5 bases between. Germline V gene sequence: CDR1 MNHEY, CDR2 SMNVEV (reference sequence). This CDR3 spans 13 amino acids.

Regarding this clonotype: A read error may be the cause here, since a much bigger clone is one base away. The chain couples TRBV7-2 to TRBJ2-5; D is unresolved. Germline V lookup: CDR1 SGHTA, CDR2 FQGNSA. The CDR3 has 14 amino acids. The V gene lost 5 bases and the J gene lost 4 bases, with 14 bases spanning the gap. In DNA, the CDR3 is TGTGCCAGCAGCGAATGGACCCTTCGAGAGACCCAGTACTTC. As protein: CASSEWTLRETQYF.

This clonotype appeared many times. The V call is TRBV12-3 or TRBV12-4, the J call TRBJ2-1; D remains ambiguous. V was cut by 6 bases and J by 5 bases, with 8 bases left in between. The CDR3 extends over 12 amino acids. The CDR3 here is CASSLSDNEQFF. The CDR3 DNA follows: TGTGCCAGCAGCCTCTCGGACAATGAGCAGTTCTTC.

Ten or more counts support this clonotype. CDR3 in DNA: TGTGCCAGCAGTAGGGGGGCCTATGGCTACACCTTC. This encodes CASSRGAYGYTF. This chain joins TRBV14 and TRBJ1-2; D might be TRBD1 (6 bases). Germline CDR1 is SGHDN and CDR2 is FVKESK. CDR3 length: 12 residues. V gave up 6 bases and J gave up 4 bases, with 9 bases separating them.

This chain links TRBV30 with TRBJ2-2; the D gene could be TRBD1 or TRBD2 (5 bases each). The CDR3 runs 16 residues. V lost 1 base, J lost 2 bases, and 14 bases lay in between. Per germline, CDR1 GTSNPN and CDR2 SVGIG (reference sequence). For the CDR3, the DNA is TGTGCCTGGAGTGACGGGGTGGGGGTCAACACCGGGGAGCTGTTTTTT. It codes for CAWSDGVGVNTGELFF.

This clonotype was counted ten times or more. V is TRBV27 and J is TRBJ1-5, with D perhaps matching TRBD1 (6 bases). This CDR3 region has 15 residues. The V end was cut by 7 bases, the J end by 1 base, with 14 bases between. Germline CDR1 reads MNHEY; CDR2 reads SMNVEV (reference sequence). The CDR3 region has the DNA TGTGCCAGCAATGAACAGGGTTTAAGCAATCAGCCCCAGCATTTT. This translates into CASNEQGLSNQPQHF.

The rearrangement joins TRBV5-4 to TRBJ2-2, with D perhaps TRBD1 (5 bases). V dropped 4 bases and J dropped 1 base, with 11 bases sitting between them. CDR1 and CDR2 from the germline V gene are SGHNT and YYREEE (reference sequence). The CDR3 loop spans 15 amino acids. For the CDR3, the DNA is TGTGCCAGCAGCGTGGGGCCCTTGAACACCGGGGAGCTGTTTTTT. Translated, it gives CASSVGPLNTGELFF.

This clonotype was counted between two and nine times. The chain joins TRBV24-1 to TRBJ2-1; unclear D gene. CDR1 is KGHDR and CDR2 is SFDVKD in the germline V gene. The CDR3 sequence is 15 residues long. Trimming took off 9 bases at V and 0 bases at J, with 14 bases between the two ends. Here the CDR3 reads CATGVGGRSYNEQFF. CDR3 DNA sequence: TGTGCCACCGGTGTAGGCGGACGCTCCTACAATGAGCAGTTCTTC.

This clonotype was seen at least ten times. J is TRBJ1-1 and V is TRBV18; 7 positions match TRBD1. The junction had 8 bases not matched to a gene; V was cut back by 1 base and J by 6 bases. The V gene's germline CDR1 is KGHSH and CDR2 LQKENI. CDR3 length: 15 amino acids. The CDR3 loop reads CASSPLQGEGAEAFF. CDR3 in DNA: TGTGCCAGCTCACCACTCCAGGGGGAGGGGGCTGAAGCTTTCTTT. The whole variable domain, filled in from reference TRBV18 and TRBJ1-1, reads NAGVMQNPRHLVRRRGQEARLRCSPMKGHSHVYWYRQLPEEGLKFMVYLQKENIIDESGMPKERFSAEFPKEGPSILRIQQVVRGDSAAYFCASSPLQGEGAEAFFGQGTRLTVV.

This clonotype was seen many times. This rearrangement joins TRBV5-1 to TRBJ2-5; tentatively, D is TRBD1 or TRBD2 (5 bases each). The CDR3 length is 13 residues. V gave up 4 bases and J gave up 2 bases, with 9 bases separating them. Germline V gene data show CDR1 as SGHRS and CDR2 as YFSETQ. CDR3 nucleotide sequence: TGCGCCAGCAGCGTCAGGGAGCAAGAGACCCAGTACTTC. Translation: CASSVREQETQYF.

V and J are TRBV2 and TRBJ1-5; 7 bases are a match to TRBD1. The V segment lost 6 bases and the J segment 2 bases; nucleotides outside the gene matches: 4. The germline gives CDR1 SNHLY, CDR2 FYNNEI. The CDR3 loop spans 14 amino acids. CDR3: CASSRRGGNQPQHF. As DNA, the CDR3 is TGTGCCAGCAGCCGCAGGGGGGGCAATCAGCCCCAGCATTTT.

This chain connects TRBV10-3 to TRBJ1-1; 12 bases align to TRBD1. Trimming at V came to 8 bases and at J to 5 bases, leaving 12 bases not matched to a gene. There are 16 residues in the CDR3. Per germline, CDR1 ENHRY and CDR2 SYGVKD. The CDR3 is CAIALPGQGAVTEAFF. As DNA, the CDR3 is TGTGCCATCGCATTACCGGGACAGGGGGCAGTTACTGAAGCTTTCTTT.

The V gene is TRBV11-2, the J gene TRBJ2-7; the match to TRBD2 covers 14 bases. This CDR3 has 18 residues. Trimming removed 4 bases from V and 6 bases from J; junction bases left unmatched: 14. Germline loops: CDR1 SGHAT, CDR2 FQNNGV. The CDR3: CASSSGSGTSGSVGEQYF. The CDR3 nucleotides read TGTGCCAGCAGCTCAGGATCCGGGACTAGCGGGAGTGTGGGCGAGCAGTACTTC.

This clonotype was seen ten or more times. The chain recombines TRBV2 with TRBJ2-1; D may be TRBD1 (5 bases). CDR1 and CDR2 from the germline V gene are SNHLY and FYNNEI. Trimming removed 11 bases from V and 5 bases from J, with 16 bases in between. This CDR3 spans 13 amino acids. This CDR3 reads CAARPGYHNEQFF. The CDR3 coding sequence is TGTGCCGCCCGCCCAGGGTATCACAATGAGCAGTTCTTC.

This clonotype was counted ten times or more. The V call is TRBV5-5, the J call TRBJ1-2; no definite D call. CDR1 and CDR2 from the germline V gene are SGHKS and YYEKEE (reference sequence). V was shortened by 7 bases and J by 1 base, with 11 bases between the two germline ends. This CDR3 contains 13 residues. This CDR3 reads CASVLGSNYGYTF. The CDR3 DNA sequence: TGTGCCAGCGTCTTGGGGAGTAACTATGGCTACACCTTC.

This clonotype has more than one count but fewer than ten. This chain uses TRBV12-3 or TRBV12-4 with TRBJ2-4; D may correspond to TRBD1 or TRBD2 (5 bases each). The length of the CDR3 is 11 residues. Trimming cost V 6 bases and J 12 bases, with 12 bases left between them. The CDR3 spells CASRLGADQYF. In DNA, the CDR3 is TGTGCCAGCAGACTAGGGGCAGATCAGTACTTC.